The entry below gives a single TCR beta chain sequence along with its context. The antigen remains undetermined. The data stem from a study of Ad26.COV2.S vaccination and SARS-CoV-2 variants. Study-level background: Into the muscle, Ad26.COV2.S was dosed once or twice, 56 days apart. The study, taken as a whole, reports: Assessments of TCR breadth and depth may have underestimated the total T cell responses.

Clones were read by immunoSEQ multiplex PCR, and TCRdb kept only the in-frame ones, dropping some. The profile shows roughly 500,000 clones, roughly 87% of them singletons. CDR1 and CDR2 from the germline V gene are KGHSH and LQKENI. Trimming took off 3 bases at V and 2 bases at J, with 8 bases between the two ends. This CDR3 spans 15 amino acids. Stated treatment: 19 received Ad26.COV2.S at low or high dose, single or two shots; 5 received placebo; per-sample allocation not given. Sampling was done on day 63 after the first vaccine or placebo injection. Donation was by an adult aged 18-55 years who was in Boston.

The receptor's source is a person between 18 and 60 years old who received the Ad26.COV2.S COVID-19 vaccine or a placebo. The chain joins TRBV18 to TRBJ1-6; D is perhaps TRBD1 (6 bases). Here the sequenced sample was peripheral blood, taken in a trial of Ad26.COV2.S vaccine versus placebo. The CDR3 spells CASSPTGTYNSPLHF. CDR3 nucleotide sequence: TGTGCCAGCTCACCTACAGGGACCTATAATTCACCCCTCCACTTT.